A selection of T cell receptor beta chains follows, all from one sample in a study of regulatory T cells in long-lasting Graves disease. Via MiXCR, TCRdb re-called the multiplex PCR reads, giving one row per CDR3 protein. The sample records around 450,000 distinct CDR3 sequences, under 15% being singletons. A further study also used this sample, focusing on T cells in Graves' hyperthyroidism and ophthalmopathy.

Sample: peripheral blood mononuclear cells (PBMCs), taken at new diagnosis, from a patient treated with antithyroid drugs. All receptors derive from a woman aged 30 to 39 with Graves disease. Each CDR3 is given with its conserved first and last residue. A D gene is named only where the DNA matches it firmly. Expanded clones get a size class; other rows say once, few or many, or leave the size out.

d_gene	v_gene	j_gene	abundance	CDR3nt	CDR3aa
TRBD2	TRBV15	TRBJ2-2	-	TGTGCCACCGGGTCCGGGGGGGACACCGGGGAGCTGTTTTTT	CATGSGGDTGELFF
TRBD1	TRBV20-1	TRBJ1-2	-	TGCAGTGCTACCCCTGGGACAGGGAGCGATGGCTACACCTTC	CSATPGTGSDGYTF
-	TRBV5-1	TRBJ2-5	few	TGCGCCAGCAGCTCAAGACAGTACCAAGAGACCCAGTACTTC	CASSSRQYQETQYF
TRBD2	TRBV5-1	TRBJ2-1	-	TGCGCCAGCAGCTTGGGGGAGGGCCTCAATGAGCAGTTCTTC	CASSLGEGLNEQFF
-	TRBV5-6	TRBJ2-3	few	TGTGCCAGCAGCATCGGACGGAAGAACACAGATACGCAGTATTTT	CASSIGRKNTDTQYF
-	TRBV5-1	TRBJ2-7	many	TGCGCCAGCAGCCTGCAGGGACCCACCTACGAGCAGTACTTC	CASSLQGPTYEQYF
-	TRBV27	TRBJ2-7	many	TGTGCCAGCAGTTTACGTCGTGCACAGGGCGAGCAGTACTTC	CASSLRRAQGEQYF
TRBD2	TRBV10-3	TRBJ2-3	many	TGTGCCATCAGTGACGGGACTAGCGAAACAGATACGCAGTATTTT	CAISDGTSETDTQYF
-	TRBV6-2/TRBV6-3	TRBJ1-5	once	TGTGCCAGCAGTTACTCGGGGGGGATTTATCAGCCCCAGCATTTT	CASSYSGGIYQPQHF
-	TRBV15	TRBJ2-1	-	TGTGCCACCCAGGACGTACCGAGCTCCTACAATGAGCAGTTCTTC	CATQDVPSSYNEQFF
TRBD2	TRBV27	TRBJ2-3	many	TGTGCCAGCAGAGGACTAGCGGGATGGGATACGCAGTATTTT	CASRGLAGWDTQYF
TRBD2	TRBV15	TRBJ2-5	many	TGTGCCACCAGCCCGGGGGGATTTCAAGAGACCCAGTACTTC	CATSPGGFQETQYF
-	TRBV28	TRBJ1-5	many	TGTGCCAGCAGTTCCATCTCGGGTGGGAGCAATCAGCCCCAGCATTTT	CASSSISGGSNQPQHF
-	TRBV5-1	TRBJ1-1	few	TGCGCCAGCAGCTTGTGGGGGCAGGGGTTGCGGACTGAAGCTTTCTTT	CASSLWGQGLRTEAFF
-	TRBV12-3/TRBV12-4	TRBJ2-1	many	TGTGCCAGCAGTTTAGCTAGCGGCAACAATGAGCAGTTCTTC	CASSLASGNNEQFF
TRBD1	TRBV6-1	TRBJ2-1	-	TGTGCCAGCAGTTACAGGGGACAGGGGGAAAATGAGCAGTTCTTC	CASSYRGQGENEQFF
-	TRBV20-1	TRBJ2-7	-	TGCAGTGCCTCGGGACGGTCAGACTACGAGCAGTACTTC	CSASGRSDYEQYF
TRBD1	TRBV30	TRBJ2-5	many	TGTGCCTGGAGTGTACGGGCAGGGGGCCAAGAGACCCAGTACTTC	CAWSVRAGGQETQYF
-	TRBV15	TRBJ1-5	few	TGTGCCACCAGCCGTAGTTTATCTTTAGGGAATCAGCCCCAGCATTTT	CATSRSLSLGNQPQHF
TRBD2	TRBV24-1	TRBJ2-2	few	TGTGCCACCAGTGACCCACCTAGCGGGGGGACCGGGGAGCTGTTTTTT	CATSDPPSGGTGELFF
-	TRBV7-9	TRBJ2-5	-	TGTGCCAGCAGCTTAGTGCGCTCGGGAGAGACCCAGTACTTC	CASSLVRSGETQYF
TRBD1	TRBV11-3	TRBJ1-2	few	TGTGCCAGCAACTTAGACAGGGGCGGTAACTATGGCTACACCTTC	CASNLDRGGNYGYTF
-	TRBV27	TRBJ1-1	few	TGTGCCAGCAGTTTGTCCGCTGACACTGAAGCTTTCTTT	CASSLSADTEAFF
TRBD2	TRBV6-4	TRBJ2-1	many	TGTGCCAGCAGTGACTCTAGCGGGAGCTACAATGAGCAGTTCTTC	CASSDSSGSYNEQFF
TRBD1	TRBV7-9	TRBJ2-5	many	TGTGCCAGCAGCTCAGGACTGCTGACAGGGCAAGAGACCCAGTACTTC	CASSSGLLTGQETQYF
TRBD1	TRBV11-3	TRBJ2-1	many	TGTGCCAGCAGCTTAAGGGACAGGGGGAATGAGCAGTTCTTC	CASSLRDRGNEQFF
-	TRBV13	TRBJ1-2	few	TGTGCCAGCAGCCCCCGGACCTGGGCACGTGGTGGCTACACCTTC	CASSPRTWARGGYTF
-	TRBV12-3/TRBV12-4	TRBJ1-1	many	TGTGCCAGCAGTTTGTCCCAGCGAGAAGCTTTCTTT	CASSLSQREAFF
-	TRBV6-1	TRBJ2-3	-	TGTGCCAGCAGTGAAGCTCATAACAGTTATATCACAGATACGCAGTATTTT	CASSEAHNSYITDTQYF
-	TRBV6-1	TRBJ2-3	many	TGTGCCAGCTGCGTTGCGGACACAGATACGCAGTATTTT	CASCVADTDTQYF
-	TRBV5-6	TRBJ2-5	few	TGTGCCAGCAGTTCAAGGACCGCCTGGGAGACCCAGTACTTC	CASSSRTAWETQYF
TRBD1	TRBV6-1	TRBJ1-2	many	TGTGCCAGCACCCATGGGCAGGGGGCGAGCGGCTACACCTTC	CASTHGQGASGYTF
-	TRBV27	TRBJ1-5	many	TGTGCCAGCAGAACAGGGAGGTACAATCAGCCCCAGCATTTT	CASRTGRYNQPQHF
TRBD2	TRBV7-2	TRBJ2-3	once	TGTGCCAGCAGCTCGGGACTAGCGGGAGGTGCAGATACGCAGTATTTT	CASSSGLAGGADTQYF
-	TRBV11-3	TRBJ2-2	-	TGTGCCAGCAGCTTTGAGAACGGGTCCGGGGAGCTGTTTTTT	CASSFENGSGELFF
TRBD2	TRBV11-2	TRBJ2-7	many	TGTGCCAGCAGCGCGGGAGGAACCTACGAGCAGTACTTC	CASSAGGTYEQYF
TRBD2	TRBV18	TRBJ2-2	few	TGTGCCAGCTCACCCCTAGCGGGAGGCGAAACCGGGGAGCTGTTTTTT	CASSPLAGGETGELFF
-	TRBV19	TRBJ2-6	few	TGTGCCAGTAGTTCTGGACATCCATCTGGGGCCAACGTCCTGACTTTC	CASSSGHPSGANVLTF
-	TRBV6-1	TRBJ1-1	-	TGTGCCAGCATATGGGGGCAGAGAGAGAACACTGAAGCTTTCTTT	CASIWGQRENTEAFF
TRBD2	TRBV9	TRBJ2-1	-	TGTGCCAGCAGCCCCCTAGCGGGAGGGGCCTACAATGAGCAGTTCTTC	CASSPLAGGAYNEQFF
-	TRBV12-3/TRBV12-4	TRBJ1-6	-	TGTGCCAGCAAGAGACCCTATAATTCACCCCTCCACTTT	CASKRPYNSPLHF
-	TRBV5-1	TRBJ2-1	many	TGCGCCAGCAGCTTTAGCAGCGAAATTTACAATGAGCAGTTCTTC	CASSFSSEIYNEQFF
TRBD2	TRBV4-2	TRBJ2-5	once	TGTGCCAGCAGCCAAGCGGCGGGAGAGGAGACCCAGTACTTC	CASSQAAGEETQYF
TRBD1	TRBV3-1	TRBJ2-7	few	TGTGCCAGCAGCCGGGATGGACAGGCCTACGAGCAGTACTTC	CASSRDGQAYEQYF
-	TRBV19	TRBJ1-1	few	TGTGCCAGTAGTACCCGACCGAACACTGAAGCTTTCTTT	CASSTRPNTEAFF
TRBD2	TRBV24-1	TRBJ2-3	few	TGTGCCACCAGTGATTTCGCGAGCGGGAGTGGGGCAGATACGCAGTATTTT	CATSDFASGSGADTQYF
TRBD2	TRBV12-3/TRBV12-4	TRBJ2-2	many	TGTGCCAGCAGTACAAGAGGGACTAGCGGATTCACCGGGGAGCTGTTTTTT	CASSTRGTSGFTGELFF
-	TRBV28	TRBJ1-1	few	TGTGTCAGCAGAGCAGGAGGGACTGAAGCTTTCTTT	CVSRAGGTEAFF
-	TRBV27	TRBJ1-2	many	TGTGCCAGCAGGTCTGGGGGGCATAACTATGGCTACACCTTC	CASRSGGHNYGYTF
-	TRBV7-3	TRBJ1-1	-	TGTGCCAACAGCTTAAAGGCTAGGGCCTCGAACACTGAAGCTTTCTTT	CANSLKARASNTEAFF
-	TRBV25-1	TRBJ2-5	many	TGTGCCAGCAGTCTGGGTGGGATCAAGACCCAGTACTTC	CASSLGGIKTQYF
-	TRBV30	TRBJ1-1	many	TGTGCCTGGATTAGCGGGGAAGCTTTCTTT	CAWISGEAFF
-	TRBV24-1	TRBJ2-7	many	TGTGCCACCAGTGACAGTCTTAGCGAGCAGTACTTC	CATSDSLSEQYF
-	TRBV4-1	TRBJ1-1	-	TGCGCCAGCAGCCACATTTCCGGGACGGTGAACACTGAAGCTTTCTTT	CASSHISGTVNTEAFF
-	TRBV24-1	TRBJ2-5	-	TGTGCCACCAGTGATTGGAAGGGAGGTCAGTTAGAGACCCAGTACTTC	CATSDWKGGQLETQYF
-	TRBV5-1	TRBJ1-2	few	TGCGCCAGCAGCTTGGAAGCCAGGCCCAACTATGGCTACACCTTC	CASSLEARPNYGYTF
-	TRBV6-2/TRBV6-3	TRBJ2-1	few	TGTGCCAGCAGCGAGGGACAAATCCTTTCCTACAATGAGCAGTTCTTC	CASSEGQILSYNEQFF
-	TRBV20-1	TRBJ2-7	many	TGCAGTGTCCCAGGGAACGTCGCCTACGAGCAGTACTTC	CSVPGNVAYEQYF
-	TRBV29-1	TRBJ2-5	many	TGCAGCGTTGAAAGAGGGGGAAAAGAGACCCAGTACTTC	CSVERGGKETQYF